The rows below give T cell receptor beta chains drawn from one sample of a study of a mutant IDH1 vaccine in newly diagnosed glioma. No cognate antigen is known for these TCRs. Here immunoSEQ multiplex PCR was the method, and the copy in TCRdb shows in-frame clones only, minus some. The repertoire holds over 50,000 clones, with 90% as singletons. Sequenced here: PBMCs, sampled from a glioma patient whose treatment included an IDH1 peptide vaccine. Receptor source: a woman aged 40 to 55 with glioma. The CDR3 runs from the conserved cysteine through the conserved F or W. A D gene is named only where the DNA matches it firmly. Some rows mark clone size as missing; the rest say once, few, many or name a class of expanded clone.

clone size | J gene | D gene | V gene | CDR3 protein | CDR3 DNA
NA | TRBJ2-7 | NA | TRBV7-9 | CASSPVLGGYEQYF | TGTGCCAGCAGCCCGGTCCTTGGGGGCTACGAGCAGTACTTC
NA | TRBJ1-1 | NA | TRBV6-5 | CASSYSNFLNTEAFF | TGTGCCAGCAGTTACTCGAATTTTCTTAACACTGAAGCTTTCTTT
NA | TRBJ1-1 | NA | TRBV18 | CASSPLRDQSRLTEAFF | TGTGCCAGCTCACCGCTCCGGGACCAGTCAAGACTCACTGAAGCTTTCTTT
NA | TRBJ2-1 | TRBD2 | TRBV5-1 | CASSNPKGLAGSSYNEQFF | TGCGCCAGCAGCAACCCCAAAGGGCTAGCGGGTAGCTCCTACAATGAGCAGTTCTTC
NA | TRBJ1-5 | NA | TRBV4-1 | CASSQVAQGVGQPQHF | TGCGCCAGCAGCCAAGTAGCGCAGGGAGTAGGTCAGCCCCAGCATTTT
NA | TRBJ2-7 | TRBD2 | TRBV27 | CASSSIAGERSNEQYF | TGTGCCAGCAGTTCAATAGCGGGAGAAAGAAGCAACGAGCAGTACTTC
NA | TRBJ2-1 | NA | TRBV4-1 | CASSRHKTSYNEQFF | TGCGCCAGCAGCCGACATAAAACTTCCTACAATGAGCAGTTCTTC
NA | TRBJ1-4 | NA | TRBV19 | CASSMGDSSTEKLFF | TGTGCCAGTAGTATGGGAGACAGCAGTACAGAAAAACTGTTTTTT
NA | TRBJ2-7 | TRBD1 | TRBV19 | CASPRTTGKYF | TGTGCCAGTCCTAGAACGACAGGGAAGTACTTC
NA | TRBJ1-3 | NA | TRBV19 | CASSIGGSGNTIYF | TGTGCCAGTAGCATCGGGGGGTCCGGAAACACCATATATTTT
NA | TRBJ2-7 | NA | TRBV7-8 | CASSPLSYEQYF | TGTGCCAGCAGCCCCCTCTCCTACGAGCAGTACTTC
NA | TRBJ1-1 | TRBD1 | TRBV28 | CASYRTGLTEAFF | TGTGCCAGCTACCGGACAGGGCTCACTGAAGCTTTCTTT
NA | TRBJ2-7 | NA | TRBV6-6 | CASSYSSYEQYF | TGTGCCAGCAGTTACTCGAGTTACGAGCAGTACTTC
NA | TRBJ1-1 | NA | TRBV7-7 | CASSLGENTEAFF | TGTGCTAGCAGCTTAGGGGAGAACACTGAAGCTTTCTTT
NA | TRBJ1-2 | NA | TRBV7-9 | CASSLNREDYGYTF | TGTGCCAGCAGCTTAAACAGGGAAGACTATGGCTACACCTTC
NA | TRBJ1-1 | NA | TRBV7-2 | CASSLLGGNTEAFF | TGTGCCAGCAGCTTACTTGGAGGGAACACTGAAGCTTTCTTT
NA | TRBJ1-5 | NA | TRBV7-9 | CASSYRDNNQPQHF | TGTGCCAGCAGCTACCGGGACAACAATCAGCCCCAGCATTTT
NA | TRBJ2-1 | TRBD1 | TRBV7-2 | CASSSTGGTAYNEQFF | TGTGCCAGCAGCTCCACAGGGGGCACGGCTTACAATGAGCAGTTCTTC
NA | TRBJ1-4 | NA | TRBV25-1 | CASSLGQGSEKLFF | TGTGCCAGCAGTTTGGGGCAGGGGAGCGAAAAACTGTTTTTT
NA | TRBJ1-5 | NA | TRBV6-5 | CASSPRLPNQPQHF | TGTGCCAGCAGTCCACGTTTACCCAATCAGCCCCAGCATTTT
NA | TRBJ2-6 | NA | TRBV5-1 | CASSLWAGWGSGANVLTF | TGCGCCAGCAGCCTGTGGGCGGGGTGGGGCTCTGGGGCCAACGTCCTGACTTTC
NA | TRBJ1-2 | NA | TRBV7-8 | CASSLGDRGTYGYTF | TGTGCCAGCAGCTTAGGGGATCGGGGGACCTATGGCTACACCTTC
NA | TRBJ1-5 | NA | TRBV25-1 | CASSGAGSGQPQHF | TGTGCCAGCAGTGGAGCAGGGTCGGGTCAGCCCCAGCATTTT
once | TRBJ1-5 | TRBD1 | TRBV30 | CACNFNRGSGQPQHF | TGTGCCTGCAATTTCAACAGGGGAAGCGGCCAGCCCCAGCATTTT
NA | TRBJ1-5 | NA | TRBV7-8 | CASSLAFGYGQPQHF | TGTGCCAGCAGCTTAGCATTTGGGTATGGTCAGCCCCAGCATTTT
NA | TRBJ1-3 | NA | TRBV7-9 | CASSPQGLSGNTIYF | TGTGCCAGCAGCCCTCAGGGACTCTCTGGAAACACCATATATTTT
NA | TRBJ2-7 | NA | TRBV5-1 | CASSQWTGSSYEQYF | TGCGCCAGCAGCCAATGGACTGGGAGCTCCTACGAGCAGTACTTC
NA | TRBJ2-1 | TRBD2 | TRBV19 | CASSITSGSSYNEQFF | TGTGCCAGTAGTATAACTAGCGGAAGCTCCTACAATGAGCAGTTCTTC
NA | TRBJ1-5 | NA | TRBV4-3 | CASSQDRGEPQHF | TGCGCCAGCAGCCAAGATCGGGGTGAGCCCCAGCATTTT
NA | TRBJ1-1 | NA | TRBV25-1 | CASSRNTEAFF | TGTGCCAGTTCAAGGAACACTGAAGCTTTCTTT
few | TRBJ1-4 | NA | TRBV29-1 | CSVGEVDEKLFF | TGCAGCGTGGGAGAGGTGGATGAAAAACTGTTTTTT
NA | TRBJ2-2 | NA | TRBV15 | CATSRGAAVSTGELFF | TGTGCCACCAGCAGAGGGGCAGCGGTGAGCACCGGGGAGCTGTTTTTT
NA | TRBJ2-1 | NA | TRBV4-3 | CASSQTFTEQFF | TGCGCCAGCAGCCAGACCTTCACCGAGCAGTTCTTC
NA | TRBJ1-4 | NA | TRBV28 | CASRGDGTPNEKLFF | TGTGCCAGCAGGGGAGACGGGACGCCGAATGAAAAACTGTTTTTT
NA | TRBJ2-7 | TRBD1 | TRBV11-2 | CASSLVVQGAYEQYF | TGTGCCAGCAGCTTAGTGGTGCAGGGGGCATACGAGCAGTACTTC
NA | TRBJ1-4 | NA | TRBV18 | CASSPTWTAEKLFF | TGTGCCAGCTCCCCTACCTGGACAGCTGAAAAACTGTTTTTT
NA | TRBJ1-5 | NA | TRBV4-2 | CASSQVSGTGLDQPQHF | TGTGCCAGCAGCCAAGTTTCCGGGACGGGTTTGGATCAGCCCCAGCATTTT
NA | TRBJ1-2 | TRBD1 | TRBV29-1 | CSAGTGDGYTF | TGCAGCGCCGGGACAGGGGATGGCTACACCTTC
NA | TRBJ2-4 | TRBD1 | TRBV6-1 | CASSDRGLAKNIQYF | TGTGCCAGCAGTGATAGGGGGCTGGCCAAAAACATTCAGTACTTC
NA | TRBJ2-7 | NA | TRBV25-1 | CASSVPGPKSYEQYF | TGTGCCAGCAGTGTACCCGGGCCCAAGTCCTACGAGCAGTACTTC
NA | TRBJ1-1 | NA | TRBV10-3 | CAIRGEATEAFF | TGTGCCATTAGGGGGGAGGCCACTGAAGCTTTCTTT
NA | TRBJ1-6 | TRBD1 | TRBV5-5 | CASSRQGMFGMGNSPLHF | TGTGCCAGCAGCCGACAGGGAATGTTTGGTATGGGTAATTCACCCCTCCACTTT
once | TRBJ1-2 | TRBD1 | TRBV7-2 | CASSTAGTETNYGYTF | TGTGCCAGCAGCACGGCCGGGACAGAGACTAACTATGGCTACACCTTC
NA | TRBJ2-7 | NA | TRBV14 | CASSRGRIYYEQYF | TGTGCCAGCAGCCGAGGACGGATTTACTACGAGCAGTACTTC
NA | TRBJ2-1 | TRBD2 | TRBV25-1 | CASSELGASGTYNEQFF | TGTGCCAGCAGTGAGTTGGGTGCTAGCGGGACTTACAATGAGCAGTTCTTC
NA | TRBJ1-2 | NA | TRBV25-1 | CASSPGPTLSNYDYTF | TGTGCCAGCAGCCCTGGGCCCACCCTCTCTAACTATGACTACACCTTC
NA | TRBJ2-7 | NA | TRBV7-2 | CASSLSGTVQYF | TGTGCCAGCAGCTTATCTGGGACGGTTCAGTACTTC
NA | TRBJ1-1 | NA | TRBV7-8 | CASSPGPGPAEAFF | TGTGCCAGCAGCCCAGGCCCGGGACCAGCTGAAGCTTTCTTT
NA | TRBJ1-1 | NA | TRBV15 | CATSKRGVTEAFF | TGTGCCACCAGCAAAAGGGGGGTCACTGAAGCTTTCTTT
NA | TRBJ1-1 | NA | TRBV25-1 | CASIPGGMNTEAFF | TGTGCCAGCATCCCGGGAGGCATGAACACTGAAGCTTTCTTT
NA | TRBJ2-1 | NA | TRBV4-1 | CASSPGDLYNEQFF | TGCGCCAGCAGCCCTGGGGACCTTTACAATGAGCAGTTCTTC
few | TRBJ2-5 | TRBD2 | TRBV10-3 | CATGSTGGKETQYF | TGTGCCACGGGCTCAACGGGGGGAAAAGAGACCCAGTACTTC
few | TRBJ2-5 | NA | TRBV5-4 | CASSTGVQETQYF | TGTGCCAGCAGCACGGGAGTTCAAGAGACCCAGTACTTC
NA | TRBJ1-3 | NA | TRBV2 | CASSQGGAGNTIYF | TGTGCCAGCAGTCAAGGGGGAGCTGGAAACACCATATATTTT
NA | TRBJ2-1 | NA | TRBV5-1 | CASRPGTTVGEQFF | TGCGCCAGCAGACCCGGGACAACGGTCGGTGAGCAGTTCTTC
NA | TRBJ2-3 | TRBD2 | TRBV7-9 | CASINAGVSTDTQYF | TGTGCCAGCATCAACGCGGGAGTTTCGACAGATACGCAGTATTTT
once | TRBJ2-1 | NA | TRBV25-1 | CASSESSTYEQFF | TGTGCCAGCAGTGAATCTTCGACTTATGAGCAGTTCTTC
few | TRBJ1-2 | TRBD1 | TRBV18 | CASSPLKGQGDGYTF | TGTGCCAGCTCACCATTGAAGGGACAGGGTGATGGCTACACCTTC